This section outlines one TCR beta chain sequence together with its context. The sample belongs to a study of cytomegalovirus exposure and HLA in healthy donors. Trimming stripped 4 bases from V and 5 bases from J, with 15 bases between. Germline values: CDR1 SGHRS, CDR2 YFSETQ. CDR3 length: 14 amino acids. Data came from immunoSEQ multiplex PCR; TCRdb stores just in-frame clones and leaves some out. The repertoire holds roughly 100,000 clones, with about 88% as singletons. The V and J genes are TRBV5-1 and TRBJ1-2, with a possible D match to TRBD1 (5 bases). The TCR comes from a young woman in good health and CMV-seropositive. Sample: PBMCs. CDR3 loop: CASSTGGSTYGYTF. CDR3 nucleotides: TGCGCCAGCAGCACCGGGGGGAGTACTTATGGCTACACCTTC. The full variable domain, rest sourced from reference TRBV5-1 and TRBJ1-2, is KAGVTQTPRYLIKTRGQQVTLSCSPISGHRSVSWYQQTPGQGLQFLFEYFSETQRNKGNFPGRFSGRQFSNSRSEMNVSTLELGDSALYLCASSTGGSTYGYTFGSGTRLTVV.